Following are 2 T cell receptor beta chains from one sample sequenced in a study of glioma-infiltrating T cells (dated by TCRdb to about 2016). For sequencing, an Illumina MiSeq was employed. The iRepertoire nested amplicon-rescue multiplex PCR (arm-PCR) platform was used to amplify TCR alpha and beta CDR3 regions from RNA. Through fastp at Q25 and MiXCR, TCRdb rebuilt clones from the public reads, retaining in-frame beta chains. When rows share a CDR3 protein, they turn into one entry using the most common DNA and genes. This sample has 150,000 or so distinct CDR3 sequences in its table, and 39% of those were observed once. Roughly 20% of the sample is taken by the ten largest. The sample comprised glioma tissue, nonneoplastic brain tissue, or PBMCs (not recorded which). The receptors stem from a human donor with low-grade glioma or glioblastoma, undergoing nonglioma brain surgery, or in good health (not recorded which).

The chain has TRBV18 and TRBJ2-7; the D is unclear. V was pared by 0 bases and J by 4 bases, with 7 bases between. This CDR3 is built from 13 residues. Germline CDR1 reads KGHSH; CDR2 reads LQKENI. The CDR3 region is CASSPPVGYEQYF. For the CDR3, the DNA is TGTGCCAGCTCACCACCGGTGGGGTACGAGCAGTACTTC.

There are a few counts of this clonotype. The V gene is TRBV12-3 or TRBV12-4, the J gene TRBJ1-2, with a tentative D call TRBD1 (5 bases). V was pared by 3 bases and J by 7 bases, with 12 bases between. This CDR3 has 13 amino acids. In DNA form, the CDR3 reads TGTGCCAGCAGTTTCGAAGGGGAAGGTGGCTACACCTTC. Its translation: CASSFEGEGGYTF.